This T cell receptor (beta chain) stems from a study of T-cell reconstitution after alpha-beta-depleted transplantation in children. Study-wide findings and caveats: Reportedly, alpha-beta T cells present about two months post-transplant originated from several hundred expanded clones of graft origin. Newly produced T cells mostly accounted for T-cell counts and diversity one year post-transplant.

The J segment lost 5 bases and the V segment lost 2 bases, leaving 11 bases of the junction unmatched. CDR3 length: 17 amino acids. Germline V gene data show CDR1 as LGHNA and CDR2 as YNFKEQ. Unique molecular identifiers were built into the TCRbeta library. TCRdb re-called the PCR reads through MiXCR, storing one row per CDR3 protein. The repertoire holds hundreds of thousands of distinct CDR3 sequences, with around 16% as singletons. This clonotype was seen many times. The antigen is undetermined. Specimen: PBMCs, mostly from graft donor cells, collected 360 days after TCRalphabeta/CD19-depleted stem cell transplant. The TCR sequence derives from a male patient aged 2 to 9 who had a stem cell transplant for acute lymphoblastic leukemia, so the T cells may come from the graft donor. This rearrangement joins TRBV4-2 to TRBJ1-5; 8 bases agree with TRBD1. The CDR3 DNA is TGTGCCAGCAGCCAACGAGGTGGACAGGGACAAGATCAGCCCCAGCATTTT. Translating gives CASSQRGGQGQDQPQHF.